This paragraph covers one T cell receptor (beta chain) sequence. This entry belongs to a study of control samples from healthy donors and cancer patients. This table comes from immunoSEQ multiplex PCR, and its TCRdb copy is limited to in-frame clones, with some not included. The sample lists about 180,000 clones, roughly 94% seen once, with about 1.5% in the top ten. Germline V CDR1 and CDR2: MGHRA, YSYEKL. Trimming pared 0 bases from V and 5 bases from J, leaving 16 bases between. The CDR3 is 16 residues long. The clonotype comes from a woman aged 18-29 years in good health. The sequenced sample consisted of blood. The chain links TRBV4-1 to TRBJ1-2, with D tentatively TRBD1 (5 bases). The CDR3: CASSQDSWRGVYGYTF. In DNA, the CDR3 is TGCGCCAGCAGCCAAGATAGTTGGCGAGGGGTATATGGCTACACCTTC.